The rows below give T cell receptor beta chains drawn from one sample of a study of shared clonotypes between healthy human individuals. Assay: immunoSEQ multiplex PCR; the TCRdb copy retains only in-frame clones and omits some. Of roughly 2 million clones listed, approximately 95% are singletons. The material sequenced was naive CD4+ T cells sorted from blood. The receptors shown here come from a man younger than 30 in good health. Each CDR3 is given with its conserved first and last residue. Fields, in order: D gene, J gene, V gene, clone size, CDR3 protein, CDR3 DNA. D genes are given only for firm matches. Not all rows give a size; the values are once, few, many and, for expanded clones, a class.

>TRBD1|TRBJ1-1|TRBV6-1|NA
CASTDRGNTEAFF
TGTGCCAGCACCGACAGGGGGAACACTGAAGCTTTCTTT
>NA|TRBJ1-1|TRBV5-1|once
CASSLGPTVNTEAFF
TGCGCCAGCAGCTTGGGACCGACGGTGAACACTGAAGCTTTCTTT
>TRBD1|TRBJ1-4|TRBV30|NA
CAWSVRDRGNEKLFF
TGTGCCTGGAGTGTACGGGACAGGGGGAATGAAAAACTGTTTTTT
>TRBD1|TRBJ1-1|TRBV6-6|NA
CASSYQGENTEAFF
TGTGCCAGCAGTTACCAGGGGGAGAACACTGAAGCTTTCTTT
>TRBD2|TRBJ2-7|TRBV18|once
CASSPGASGPYEQYF
TGTGCCAGCTCGCCTGGGGCTAGCGGACCCTACGAGCAGTACTTC
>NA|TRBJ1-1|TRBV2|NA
CASSERQMNTEAFF
TGTGCCAGCAGTGAACGGCAGATGAACACTGAAGCTTTCTTT
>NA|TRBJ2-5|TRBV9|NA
CASSVGLTQETQYF
TGTGCCAGCAGCGTAGGCCTGACCCAAGAGACCCAGTACTTC
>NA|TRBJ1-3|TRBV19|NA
CASRGPSGNTIYF
TGTGCCAGTAGGGGCCCGTCTGGAAACACCATATATTTT
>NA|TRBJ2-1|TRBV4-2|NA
CASSQEKQGRQFF
TGTGCCAGCAGCCAGGAAAAGCAGGGTCGTCAGTTCTTC
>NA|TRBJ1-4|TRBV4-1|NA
CASRKEAATNEKLFF
TGCGCCAGCCGCAAGGAGGCTGCAACTAATGAAAAACTGTTTTTT
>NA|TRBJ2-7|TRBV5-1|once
CASSRHGGVYEQYF
TGCGCCAGCAGCCGTCACGGCGGGGTCTACGAGCAGTACTTC
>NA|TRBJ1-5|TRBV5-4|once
CASSLAGQGYNQPQHF
TGTGCCAGCAGCTTGGCCGGGCAGGGTTACAATCAGCCCCAGCATTTT
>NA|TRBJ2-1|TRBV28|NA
CASSFGGVKYNEQFF
TGTGCCAGCAGTTTTGGCGGGGTAAAGTACAATGAGCAGTTCTTC
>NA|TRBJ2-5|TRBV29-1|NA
CSVTPGQETQYF
TGCAGCGTGACGCCGGGACAAGAGACCCAGTACTTC
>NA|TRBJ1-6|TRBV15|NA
CATSRDGSPLHF
TGTGCCACCAGCAGAGATGGTTCACCCCTCCACTTT
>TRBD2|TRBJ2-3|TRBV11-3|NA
CASSNRAGGSTDTQYF
TGTGCCAGCAGCAACCGAGCGGGGGGTAGCACAGATACGCAGTATTTT
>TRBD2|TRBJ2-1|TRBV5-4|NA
CASSPAGGPGNEQFF
TGTGCCAGCAGCCCAGCGGGGGGGCCGGGGAATGAGCAGTTCTTC
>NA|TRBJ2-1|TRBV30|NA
CAWSSPGPAYNEQFF
TGTGCCTGGAGTTCCCCGGGCCCGGCCTACAATGAGCAGTTCTTC
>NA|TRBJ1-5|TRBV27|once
CASSSARQVVCRATVSNQPQHF
TGTGCCAGCAGTTCAGCCCGTCAGGTAGTCTGCAGGGCGACGGTCAGCAATCAGCCCCAGCATTTT
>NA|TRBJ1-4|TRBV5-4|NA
CASSPGTAEKLFF
TGTGCCAGCAGCCCCGGGACTGCGGAAAAACTGTTTTTT
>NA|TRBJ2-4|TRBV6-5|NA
CASGRRGNIQYF
TGTGCCAGCGGACGGAGGGGAAACATTCAGTACTTC
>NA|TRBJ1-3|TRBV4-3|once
CASSLTSGNTIYF
TGCGCCAGCAGCCTTACTTCTGGGAACACCATATATTTT
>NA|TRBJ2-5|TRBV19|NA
CASSVVREETQYF
TGTGCCAGTAGTGTGGTTCGGGAAGAGACCCAGTACTTC
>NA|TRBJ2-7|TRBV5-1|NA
CASSFSSFGEQYF
TGCGCCAGCAGCTTTTCAAGCTTCGGTGAGCAGTACTTC
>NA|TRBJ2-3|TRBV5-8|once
CASSLGVELRADTQYF
TGTGCCAGCAGCTTGGGGGTGGAATTAAGGGCAGATACGCAGTATTTT
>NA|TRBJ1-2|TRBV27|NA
CASSFMVGDRSSYTF
TGTGCCAGCAGTTTTATGGTAGGGGACCGAAGTAGCTACACCTTC
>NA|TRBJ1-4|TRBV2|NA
CASSEAPATNEKLFF
TGTGCCAGCAGTGAAGCGCCTGCAACTAATGAAAAACTGTTTTTT
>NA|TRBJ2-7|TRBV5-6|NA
CASSFLTGISYEQYF
TGTGCCAGCAGCTTCCTTACCGGAATCTCCTACGAGCAGTACTTC
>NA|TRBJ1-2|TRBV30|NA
CAWRAPGTAEF
TGTGCCTGGAGGGCCCCCGGGACTGCAGAATTC
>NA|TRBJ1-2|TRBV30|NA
CAWFRDSYGYTF
TGTGCCTGGTTCCGGGACTCCTATGGCTACACCTTC
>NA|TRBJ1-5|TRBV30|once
CAWSAQPPQPQHF
TGTGCCTGGAGTGCCCAACCACCTCAGCCCCAGCATTTT
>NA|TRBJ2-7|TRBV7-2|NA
CASSQLSEIYEQYF
TGTGCCAGCAGCCAGCTGTCGGAGATCTACGAGCAGTACTTC
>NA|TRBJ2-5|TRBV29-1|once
CSVARNQETQYF
TGCAGCGTTGCCAGGAACCAAGAGACCCAGTACTTC